The 24 T cell receptor beta chains reported below all come from one sample, sequenced in a study of T-cell memory formation after mild COVID-19. Via MiXCR, TCRdb re-called the 5' RACE reads, giving one row per CDR3 protein. The top ten hold 22% of the sample, which has about 240,000 distinct CDR3 sequences, around 10% seen once. The sequencing input was PBMCs or a T cell subset sorted from them (not recorded which). The receptors stem from a man in his late teens or twenties who had mild COVID-19 (a few samples of this study predate the infection). Cell type and time point are not known.

This clonotype was seen more than once but under ten times. The chain joins TRBV12-3 or TRBV12-4 to TRBJ2-6, with D unclear. The V end was cut by 5 bases, the J end by 0 bases, with 5 bases between. The CDR3 has 14 amino acids. This CDR3 is CASSPDSGANVLTF. CDR3 nucleotide sequence: TGTGCCAGCAGTCCAGACTCTGGGGCCAACGTCCTGACTTTC.

This clonotype was counted between two and nine times. J is TRBJ1-4 and V is TRBV7-9; possible D gene TRBD1, 6 bases. This CDR3 is 14 amino acids long. From germline, CDR1 is SEHNR and CDR2 FQNEAQ (reference sequence). V dropped 6 bases and J dropped 4 bases, with 12 bases sitting between them. CDR3 protein: CASSPTGDNEKLFF. CDR3 bases: TGTGCCAGCAGTCCGACAGGTGATAATGAAAAACTGTTTTTT. The variable domain in full, with the rest retrieved from reference TRBV7-9 and TRBJ1-4, is DTGVSQNPRHKITKRGQNVTFRCDPISEHNRLYWYRQTLGQGPEFLTYFQNEAQLEKSRLLSDRFSAERPKGSFSTLEIQRTEQGDSAMYLCASSPTGDNEKLFFGSGTQLSVL.

This clonotype has just one count. This chain links TRBV7-8 with TRBJ2-5, with 9 bases matching TRBD1. The trim removed 5 bases at V and 5 bases at J, leaving 6 bases unmatched. The CDR3 has 14 amino acids. Germline V lookup: CDR1 SGHVS, CDR2 FQNEAQ. The CDR3 spells CASSPTGGHETQYF. The DNA of the CDR3 is TGTGCCAGCAGCCCAACAGGGGGCCATGAGACCCAGTACTTC.

This clonotype was detected a few times. The chain recombines TRBV6-5 with TRBJ2-4; 7 nucleotides align to TRBD2. This CDR3 is built from 14 residues. From germline, CDR1 is MNHEY and CDR2 SVGAGI. Unmatched junction bases numbered 4, after V lost 2 bases and J lost 6 bases. DNA of the CDR3: TGTGCCAGCAGTTACCGTAGCGGGTCAAACATTCAGTACTTC. It is translated as CASSYRSGSNIQYF.

This chain uses TRBV4-3 with TRBJ1-1; D is ambiguous. V was cut by 0 bases and J by 3 bases, with 11 bases left in between. The CDR3 consists of 15 residues. Germline-derived CDR1 and CDR2 are LGHNA and YSLEER. CDR3 in amino acids: CASSQDGFGDTEAFF. Here the CDR3 DNA reads TGCGCCAGCAGCCAAGACGGGTTTGGGGACACTGAAGCTTTCTTT.

A few counts support this clonotype. The chain has TRBV7-2 and TRBJ2-2; 7 positions match TRBD1. Germline CDR1 reads SGHTA; CDR2 reads FQGNSA. This CDR3 has 13 amino acids. J gave up 5 bases and V 5 bases, and 2 bases lay outside the gene matches. Here the CDR3 reads CASSTRGTGELFF. CDR3 nucleotide sequence: TGTGCCAGCAGCACCAGGGGGACCGGGGAGCTGTTTTTT.

The chain links TRBV12-3 or TRBV12-4 to TRBJ1-4, with 9 bases lining up with TRBD1. This CDR3 is built from 18 residues. The ends lost 0 bases at V and 2 bases at J; junction bases unmatched: 7. The CDR3: CASSLADRGESTNEKLFF. The CDR3 bases are TGTGCCAGCAGTTTAGCAGACAGGGGGGAATCGACTAATGAAAAACTGTTTTTT.

There are many counts of this clonotype. The V gene is TRBV7-2, the J gene TRBJ2-7, with D perhaps TRBD1 (5 bases). CDR3 length: 13 amino acids. The ends were cut back, 3 bases at V and 3 bases at J, with 9 bases in the middle. CDR1 is SGHTA and CDR2 is FQGNSA in the germline V gene. The CDR3 sequence is CASSFRRGYEQYF. The CDR3 DNA follows: TGTGCCAGCAGCTTTCGTAGGGGCTACGAGCAGTACTTC.

This clonotype was found a few times. V and J are TRBV10-1 and TRBJ2-7; TRBD1 aligns across 9 bases. Germline V gives CDR1 WNHNN, CDR2 SYGVQD (reference sequence). V was pared by 2 bases and J by 3 bases, with 5 bases of the junction left unmatched. This CDR3 has 15 residues. The CDR3 bases are TGCGCCAGCAGTGAGGGTTCGGGACAGGGCTACGAGCAGTACTTC. Its protein is CASSEGSGQGYEQYF.

This clonotype has a count of ten or more. The V and J genes are TRBV7-3 and TRBJ2-2, with TRBD2 matching 8 bases. The CDR3 length is 17 residues. V dropped 4 bases and J dropped 3; count of bases not matched to a gene: 10. The germline V gene has CDR1 SGHTA and CDR2 FQGTGA. CDR3 sequence (DNA): TGTGCCAGCAGCTCCCATTCTATTAGCGGGGACACCGGGGAGCTGTTTTTT. Translating gives CASSSHSISGDTGELFF.

The chain joins TRBV6-2 or TRBV6-3 to TRBJ2-5; possible D gene TRBD1, 6 bases. The CDR3 loop spans 15 amino acids. Germline V gene sequence: CDR1 MNHEY, CDR2 SVGEGT. Trimming left V 2 bases short and J 3 bases short, with 13 bases between. The chain's CDR3 is CASSYPSTGKETQYF. CDR3 in DNA: TGTGCCAGCAGTTACCCATCTACAGGGAAAGAGACCCAGTACTTC.

The chain joins TRBV2 to TRBJ1-5, with TRBD1 matching 8 bases. V was pared by 6 bases and J by 5 bases, with 6 bases of the junction left unmatched. The CDR3 loop spans 14 amino acids. Germline V gene sequence: CDR1 SNHLY, CDR2 FYNNEI. The CDR3: CASRDRTGHQPQHF. The CDR3 DNA reads TGTGCCAGCAGGGATCGGACAGGGCATCAGCCCCAGCATTTT.

This clonotype has at least ten counts. The chain's CDR3 is CASSFQGGNQPQHF. CDR3 in DNA: TGTGCCAGCAGCTTTCAGGGCGGCAATCAGCCCCAGCATTTT. The V gene is TRBV11-2, the J gene TRBJ1-5; TRBD1 might be the D (5 bases). The length of the CDR3 is 14 residues. Looked up from germline, CDR1 is SGHAT and CDR2 is FQNNGV. The V end lost 3 bases, the J end lost 2 bases, and 8 bases lay between the germline ends.

This chain connects TRBV7-2 to TRBJ1-5, with D unresolved. V dropped 5 bases and J dropped 1 base, with 12 bases sitting between them. There are 15 residues in the CDR3. Looked up from germline, CDR1 is SGHTA and CDR2 is FQGNSA. CDR3 in amino acids: CASSPGRESNQPQHF. The CDR3 region has the DNA TGTGCCAGCAGCCCCGGACGTGAGAGCAATCAGCCCCAGCATTTT.

This clonotype showed up many times. The CDR3 DNA reads TGTGCCAGCAGCCTAGGGGGGGGACGCACAGATACGCAGTATTTT. Amino acids: CASSLGGGRTDTQYF. J is TRBJ2-3 and V is TRBV7-2, with TRBD2 as a possible D gene (7 bases). The CDR3 contains 15 residues. The V and J ends lost 5 bases and 1 base respectively, with 13 bases between them. The germline gives CDR1 SGHTA, CDR2 FQGNSA.

This rearrangement joins TRBV5-6 to TRBJ1-3; D remains ambiguous. CDR1 is SGHDT and CDR2 is YYEEEE in the germline V gene. The V gene lost 4 bases and the J gene lost 1 base, with 15 bases spanning the gap. CDR3 length: 16 amino acids. The CDR3 DNA reads TGTGCCAGCAGCCTCGGCTTAGTGGAGTCTGGAAACACCATATATTTT. Translation: CASSLGLVESGNTIYF.

V and J are TRBV5-1 and TRBJ1-5; a weak D match, TRBD1 (5 bases). V was shortened by 0 bases and J by 5 bases, with 12 bases between the two germline ends. Germline loops: CDR1 SGHRS, CDR2 YFSETQ. The CDR3 has 15 residues. The CDR3 is CASSLGGEIYQPQHF. The CDR3 DNA sequence: TGCGCCAGCAGCTTGGGAGGGGAGATCTATCAGCCCCAGCATTTT.

Here the CDR3 reads CASSFKGPGEAFF. CDR3 in DNA: TGTGCCAGCAGTTTTAAGGGGCCGGGTGAAGCTTTCTTT. V is TRBV12-3 or TRBV12-4 and J is TRBJ1-1, with D maybe TRBD1 (5 bases). This CDR3 region has 13 residues. Trimming pared 3 bases from V and 7 bases from J, leaving 12 bases between.

This chain joins TRBV20-1 and TRBJ1-2; D is unresolved. The V end was cut by 3 bases, the J end by 1 base, with 12 bases between. CDR1 is DFQATT, CDR2 SNEGSKA, per germline (reference sequence). The CDR3 has 14 amino acids. The CDR3 DNA reads as TGCAGTGCTAGCCTACAGAGCGGTAACTATGGCTACACCTTC. Translation: CSASLQSGNYGYTF.

This clonotype was recorded at least ten times. The CDR3 bases are TGTGCCACCAGTGTAGGGGAGATTTACAATGAGCAGTTCTTC. Protein: CATSVGEIYNEQFF. The V call is TRBV24-1, the J call TRBJ2-1; D may correspond to TRBD1 or TRBD2 (5 bases each). The CDR3 spans 14 residues. The V gene's germline CDR1 is KGHDR and CDR2 SFDVKD. Trimming removed 5 bases from V and 4 bases from J, with 11 bases in between.

The table lists this clonotype with many counts. This sequence joins TRBV9 and TRBJ2-4, with D possibly being TRBD1 or TRBD2 (5 bases each). This CDR3 is built from 15 residues. The germline CDR1 and CDR2 sequences are SGDLS and YYNGEE. Trimming left V 4 bases short and J 7 bases short, with 18 bases between. Here the CDR3 reads CASSLFGTVTNIQYF. Here the CDR3 DNA reads TGTGCCAGCAGCCTCTTCGGGACCGTGACTAACATTCAGTACTTC.

The chain carries TRBV7-2 and TRBJ2-7, with 7 bases aligning to TRBD1. Germline trimming cut 2 bases from V and 3 bases from J; bases unmatched to any gene: 7. The CDR3 extends over 15 amino acids. Germline CDR1 is SGHTA and CDR2 is FQGNSA. The CDR3 sequence: CASSLREQGIYEQYF. The CDR3 DNA reads TGTGCCAGCAGCTTACGAGAACAGGGGATCTACGAGCAGTACTTC.

The chain recombines TRBV6-1 with TRBJ1-4; D is unclear. CDR1 and CDR2 from the germline V gene are MNHNS and SASEGT. CDR3 length equals 17 residues. Between the trimmed V and J ends, which lost 6 bases and 0 bases, there was a span of 17 bases. CDR3: CASRRVKPGTTNEKLFF. For the CDR3, the DNA is TGTGCCAGCAGGAGGGTCAAACCTGGGACAACTAATGAAAAACTGTTTTTT.

This chain links TRBV9 with TRBJ2-3; D gene uncertain. This CDR3 comprises 15 residues. V lost 0 bases, J lost 3 bases, and 11 bases lay in between. Germline CDR1 SGDLS, CDR2 YYNGEE. The chain's CDR3 is CASSVVGSGTDTQYF. The CDR3 nucleotides read TGTGCCAGCAGCGTAGTAGGGTCCGGGACAGATACGCAGTATTTT.